The sequence of this T cell receptor beta chain was determined in a study of response to subunit inactivated influenza vaccine. One entry per CDR3 protein results from TCRdb running MiXCR on the RT-PCR reads. Among approximately 530,000 distinct CDR3 sequences listed, 10% to 15% were seen once. Concerning this clonotype: The antigen remains unidentified.

The CDR3 runs 22 residues. V was clipped by 3 bases and J by 3 bases; unmatched bases: 27. CDR1 is KGHSH and CDR2 is LQKENI in the germline V gene. General study findings and limits: Each seasonal influenza vaccination, the authors suggested, recruits few new T cells.

The rearrangement links TRBV18 to TRBJ1-1; 8 bases agree with TRBD1. The source is a man between 45 and 60 years old who received an inactivated influenza vaccine. This sample comprised PBMCs from blood, obtained 40 to 50 days after vaccination. CDR3 region: CASSPLTGRAGAPGQDYTEAFF. CDR3 nucleotide sequence: TGTGCCAGCTCACCCCTAACTGGGCGGGCCGGCGCACCGGGACAGGACTACACTGAAGCTTTCTTT. Full variable domain (remainder filled in from reference TRBV18 and TRBJ1-1): NAGVMQNPRHLVRRRGQEARLRCSPMKGHSHVYWYRQLPEEGLKFMVYLQKENIIDESGMPKERFSAEFPKEGPSILRIQQVVRGDSAAYFCASSPLTGRAGAPGQDYTEAFFGQGTRLTVV.